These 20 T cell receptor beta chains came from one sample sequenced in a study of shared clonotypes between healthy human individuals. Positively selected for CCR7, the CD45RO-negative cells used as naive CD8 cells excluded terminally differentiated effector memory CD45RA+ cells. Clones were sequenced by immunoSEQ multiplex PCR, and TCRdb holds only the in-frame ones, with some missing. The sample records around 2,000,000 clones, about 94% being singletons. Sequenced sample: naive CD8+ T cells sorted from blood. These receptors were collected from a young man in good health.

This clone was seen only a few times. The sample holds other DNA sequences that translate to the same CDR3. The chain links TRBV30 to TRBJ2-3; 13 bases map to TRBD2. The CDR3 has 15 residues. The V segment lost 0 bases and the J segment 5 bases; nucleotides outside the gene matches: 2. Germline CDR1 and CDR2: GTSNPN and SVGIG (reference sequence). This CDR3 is CAWSVLAGGVDTQYF. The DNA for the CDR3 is TGTGCCTGGAGTGTACTAGCGGGAGGGGTAGATACGCAGTATTTT.

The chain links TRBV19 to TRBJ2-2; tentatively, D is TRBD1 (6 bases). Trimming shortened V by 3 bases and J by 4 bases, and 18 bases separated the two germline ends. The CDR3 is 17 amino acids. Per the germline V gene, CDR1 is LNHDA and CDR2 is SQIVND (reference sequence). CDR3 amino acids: CASSIFLGGQTTGELFF. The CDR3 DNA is TGTGCCAGTAGTATTTTCCTAGGCGGACAGACCACCGGGGAGCTGTTTTTT. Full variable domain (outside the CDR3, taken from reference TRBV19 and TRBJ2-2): DGGITQSPKYLFRKEGQNVTLSCEQNLNHDAMYWYRQDPGQGLRLIYYSQIVNDFQKGDIAEGYSVSREKKESFPLTVTSAQKNPTAFYLCASSIFLGGQTTGELFFGEGSRLTVL.

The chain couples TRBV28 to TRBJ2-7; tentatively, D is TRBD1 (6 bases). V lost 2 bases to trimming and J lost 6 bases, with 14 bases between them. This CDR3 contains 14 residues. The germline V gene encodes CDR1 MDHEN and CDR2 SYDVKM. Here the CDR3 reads CASSLRGIRTEQYF. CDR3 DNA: TGTGCCAGCAGTTTAAGGGGGATCAGGACCGAGCAGTACTTC.

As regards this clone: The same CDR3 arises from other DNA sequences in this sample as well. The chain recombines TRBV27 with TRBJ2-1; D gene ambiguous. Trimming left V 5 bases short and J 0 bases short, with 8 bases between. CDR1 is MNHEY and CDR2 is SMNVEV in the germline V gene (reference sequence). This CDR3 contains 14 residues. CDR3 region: CASSALASYNEQFF. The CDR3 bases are TGTGCCAGCAGTGCACTGGCCTCCTACAATGAGCAGTTCTTC.

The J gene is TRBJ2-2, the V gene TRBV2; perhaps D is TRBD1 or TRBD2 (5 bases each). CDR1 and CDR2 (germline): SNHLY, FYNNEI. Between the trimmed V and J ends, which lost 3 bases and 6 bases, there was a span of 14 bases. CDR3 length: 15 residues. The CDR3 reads CASSDLEGESGELFF. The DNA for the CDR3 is TGTGCCAGCAGTGATTTGGAAGGGGAGTCCGGGGAGCTGTTTTTT.

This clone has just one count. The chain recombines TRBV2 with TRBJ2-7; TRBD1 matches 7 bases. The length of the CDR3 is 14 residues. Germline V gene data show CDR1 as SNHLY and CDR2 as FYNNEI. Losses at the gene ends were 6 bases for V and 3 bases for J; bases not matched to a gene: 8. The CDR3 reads CASRRTGYGYEQYF. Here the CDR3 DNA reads TGTGCCAGCAGGCGGACAGGATACGGCTACGAGCAGTACTTC. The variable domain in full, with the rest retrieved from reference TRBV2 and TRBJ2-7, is EPEVTQTPSHQVTQMGQEVILRCVPISNHLYFYWYRQILGQKVEFLVSFYNNEISEKSEIFDDQFSVERPDGSNFTLKIRSTKLEDSAMYFCASRRTGYGYEQYFGPGTRLTVT.

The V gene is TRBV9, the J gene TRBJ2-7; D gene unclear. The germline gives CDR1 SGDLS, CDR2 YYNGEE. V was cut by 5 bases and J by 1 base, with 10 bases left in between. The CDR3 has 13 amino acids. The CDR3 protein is CASSEHGSYEQYF. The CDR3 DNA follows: TGTGCCAGCAGTGAACACGGTTCCTACGAGCAGTACTTC.

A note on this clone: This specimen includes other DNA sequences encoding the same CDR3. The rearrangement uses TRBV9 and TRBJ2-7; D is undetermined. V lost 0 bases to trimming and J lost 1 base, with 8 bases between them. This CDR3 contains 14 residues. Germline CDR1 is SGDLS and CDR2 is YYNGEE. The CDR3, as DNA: TGTGCCAGCAGCGTAGGGGTAGGGTCCTACGAGCAGTACTTC. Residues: CASSVGVGSYEQYF. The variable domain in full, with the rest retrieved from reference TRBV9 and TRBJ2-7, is DSGVTQTPKHLITATGQRVTLRCSPRSGDLSVYWYQQSLDQGLQFLIQYYNGEERAKGNILERFSAQQFPDLHSELNLSSLELGDSALYFCASSVGVGSYEQYFGPGTRLTVT.

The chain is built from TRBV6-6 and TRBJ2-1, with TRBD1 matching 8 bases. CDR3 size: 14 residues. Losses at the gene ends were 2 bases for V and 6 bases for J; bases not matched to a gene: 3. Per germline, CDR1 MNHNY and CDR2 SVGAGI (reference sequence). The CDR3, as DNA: TGTGCCAGCAGTTACCCAGGACAGGGCAATGAGCAGTTCTTC. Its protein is CASSYPGQGNEQFF.

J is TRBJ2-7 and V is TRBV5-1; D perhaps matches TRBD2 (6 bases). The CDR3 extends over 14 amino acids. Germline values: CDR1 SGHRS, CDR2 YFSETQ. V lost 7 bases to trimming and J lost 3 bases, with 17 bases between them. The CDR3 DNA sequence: TGCGCCAGCGCCCTGGGAGGCGGATACTACGAGCAGTACTTC. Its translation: CASALGGGYYEQYF.

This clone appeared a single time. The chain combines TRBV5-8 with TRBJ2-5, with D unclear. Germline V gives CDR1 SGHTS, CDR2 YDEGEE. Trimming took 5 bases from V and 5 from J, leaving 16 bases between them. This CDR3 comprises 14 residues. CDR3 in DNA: TGTGCCAGCAGACCTGCGCGAGTTCGGGAGACCCAGTACTTC. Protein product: CASRPARVRETQYF.

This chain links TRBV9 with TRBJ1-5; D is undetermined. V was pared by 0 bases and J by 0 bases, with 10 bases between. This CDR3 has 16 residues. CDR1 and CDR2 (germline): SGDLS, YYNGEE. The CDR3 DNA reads TGTGCCAGCAGCGTAGCCATCCCTTATAGCAATCAGCCCCAGCATTTT. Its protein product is CASSVAIPYSNQPQHF.

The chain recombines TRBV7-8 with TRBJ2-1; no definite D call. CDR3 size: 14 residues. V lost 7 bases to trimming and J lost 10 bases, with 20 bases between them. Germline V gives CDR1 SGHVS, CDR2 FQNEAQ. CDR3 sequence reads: CASTQLSYGPEQFF. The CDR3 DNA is TGTGCCAGCACCCAGCTTAGCTACGGACCCGAGCAGTTCTTC. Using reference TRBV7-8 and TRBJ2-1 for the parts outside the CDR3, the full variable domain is GAGVSQSPRYKVAKRGQDVALRCDPISGHVSLFWYQQALGQGPEFLTYFQNEAQLDKSGLPSDRFFAERPEGSVSTLKIQRTQQEDSAVYLCASTQLSYGPEQFFGPGTRLTVL.

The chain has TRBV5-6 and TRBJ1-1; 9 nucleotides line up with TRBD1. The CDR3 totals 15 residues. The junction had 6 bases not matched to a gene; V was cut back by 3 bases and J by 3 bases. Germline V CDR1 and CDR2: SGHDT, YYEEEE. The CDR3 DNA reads TGTGCCAGCAGCTCGGGACAGGGTAGGTACACTGAAGCTTTCTTT. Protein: CASSSGQGRYTEAFF.

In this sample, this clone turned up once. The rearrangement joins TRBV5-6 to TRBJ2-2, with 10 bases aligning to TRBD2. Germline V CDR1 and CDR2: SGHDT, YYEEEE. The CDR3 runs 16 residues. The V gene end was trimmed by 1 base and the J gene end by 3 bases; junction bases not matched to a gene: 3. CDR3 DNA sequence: TGTGCCAGCAGCTTGTTACTAGCGGGACACACCGGGGAGCTGTTTTTT. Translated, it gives CASSLLLAGHTGELFF.

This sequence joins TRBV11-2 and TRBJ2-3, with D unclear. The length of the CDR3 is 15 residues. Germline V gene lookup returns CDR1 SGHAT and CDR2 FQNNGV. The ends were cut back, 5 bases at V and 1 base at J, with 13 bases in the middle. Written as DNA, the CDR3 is TGTGCCAGCAGCGGAAACAGTCCCCGCACAGATACGCAGTATTTT. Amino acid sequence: CASSGNSPRTDTQYF.

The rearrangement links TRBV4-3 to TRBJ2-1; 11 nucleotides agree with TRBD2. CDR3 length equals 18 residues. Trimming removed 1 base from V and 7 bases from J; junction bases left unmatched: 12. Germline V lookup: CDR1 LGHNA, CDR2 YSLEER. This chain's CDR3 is CASSQALAGGLYGNEQFF. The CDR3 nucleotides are TGCGCCAGCAGCCAAGCCTTAGCGGGAGGGCTCTATGGGAATGAGCAGTTCTTC.

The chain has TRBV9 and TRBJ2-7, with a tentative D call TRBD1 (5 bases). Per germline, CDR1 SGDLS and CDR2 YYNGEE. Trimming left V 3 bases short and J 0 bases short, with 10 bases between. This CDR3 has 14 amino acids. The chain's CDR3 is CASSDDSDSYEQYF. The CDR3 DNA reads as TGTGCCAGCAGCGACGACAGCGACTCCTACGAGCAGTACTTC.

CDR3 sequence reads: CASSISVDATNEKLFF. CDR3 coding DNA: TGTGCCAGTAGTATATCCGTCGATGCAACTAATGAAAAACTGTTTTTT. This rearrangement joins TRBV19 to TRBJ1-4; the D is unclear. Trimming shortened V by 2 bases and J by 0 bases, and 10 bases separated the two germline ends. CDR1 and CDR2 from the germline V gene are LNHDA and SQIVND (reference sequence). The CDR3 covers 16 residues.

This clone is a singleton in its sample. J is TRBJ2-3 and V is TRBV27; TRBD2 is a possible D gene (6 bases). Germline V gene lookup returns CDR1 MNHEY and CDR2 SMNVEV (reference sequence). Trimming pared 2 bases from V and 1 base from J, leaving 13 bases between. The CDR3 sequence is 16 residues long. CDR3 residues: CASSLVGGTGTDTQYF. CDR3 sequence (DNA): TGTGCCAGCAGTTTAGTGGGGGGTACTGGCACAGATACGCAGTATTTT.